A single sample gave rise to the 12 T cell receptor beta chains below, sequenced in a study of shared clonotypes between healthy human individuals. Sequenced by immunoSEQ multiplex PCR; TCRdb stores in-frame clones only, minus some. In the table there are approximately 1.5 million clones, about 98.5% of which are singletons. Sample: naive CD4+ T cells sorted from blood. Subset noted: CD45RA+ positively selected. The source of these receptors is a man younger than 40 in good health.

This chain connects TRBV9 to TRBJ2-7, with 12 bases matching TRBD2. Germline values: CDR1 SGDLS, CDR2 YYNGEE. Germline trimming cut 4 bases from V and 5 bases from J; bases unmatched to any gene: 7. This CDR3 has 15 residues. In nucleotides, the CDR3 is TGTGCCAGCAGCCCCTCTAGCGGGAGGGCCCACGAGCAGTACTTC. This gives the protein CASSPSSGRAHEQYF.

The CDR3 loop is CASSQIPGITEAFF. For the CDR3, the DNA is TGTGCCAGCAGCCAAATTCCAGGGATCACTGAAGCTTTCTTT. J is TRBJ1-1 and V is TRBV7-2; a possible D gene is TRBD1 (5 bases). Looked up from germline, CDR1 is SGHTA and CDR2 is FQGNSA. V shed 5 bases and J shed 4 bases, with 14 bases lying between them. CDR3 length: 14 amino acids.

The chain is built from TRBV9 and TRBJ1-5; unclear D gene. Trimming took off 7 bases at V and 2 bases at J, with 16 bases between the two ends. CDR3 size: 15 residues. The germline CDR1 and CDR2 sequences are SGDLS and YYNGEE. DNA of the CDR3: TGTGCCAGCTCTAGACGGGGTGAGGGCAATCAGCCCCAGCATTTT. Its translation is CASSRRGEGNQPQHF.

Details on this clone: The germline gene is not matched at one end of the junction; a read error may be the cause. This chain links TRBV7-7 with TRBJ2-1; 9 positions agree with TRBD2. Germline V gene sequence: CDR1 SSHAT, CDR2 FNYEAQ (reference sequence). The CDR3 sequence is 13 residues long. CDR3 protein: CASSLAGVNEQFF. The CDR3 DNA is TGTGCTAGCAGCTTAGCGGGGGTCAATGAGCAGTTCTTC.

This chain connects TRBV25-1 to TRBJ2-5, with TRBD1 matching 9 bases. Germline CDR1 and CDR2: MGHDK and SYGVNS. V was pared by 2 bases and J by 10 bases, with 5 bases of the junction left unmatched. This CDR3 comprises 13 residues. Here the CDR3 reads CASSEPGTGNQYF. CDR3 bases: TGTGCCAGCAGTGAACCGGGGACAGGGAACCAGTACTTC.

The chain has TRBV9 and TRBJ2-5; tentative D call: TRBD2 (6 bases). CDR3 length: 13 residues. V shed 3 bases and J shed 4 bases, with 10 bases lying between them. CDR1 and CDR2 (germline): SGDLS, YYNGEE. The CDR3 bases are TGTGCCAGCAGCGCCGAAGCGGGAGAGACCCAGTACTTC. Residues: CASSAEAGETQYF.

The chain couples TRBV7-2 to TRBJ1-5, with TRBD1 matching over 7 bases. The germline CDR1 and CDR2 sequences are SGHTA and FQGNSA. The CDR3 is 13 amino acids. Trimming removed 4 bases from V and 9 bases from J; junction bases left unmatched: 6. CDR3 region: CASSSTGIRPQHF. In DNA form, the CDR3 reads TGTGCCAGCAGCTCGACAGGGATTAGGCCCCAGCATTTT.

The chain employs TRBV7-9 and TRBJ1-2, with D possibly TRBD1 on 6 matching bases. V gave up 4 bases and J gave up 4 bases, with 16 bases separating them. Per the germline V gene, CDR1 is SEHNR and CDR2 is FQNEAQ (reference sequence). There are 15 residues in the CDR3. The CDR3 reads CASSSWDKNIYGYTF. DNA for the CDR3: TGTGCCAGCAGCTCTTGGGACAAAAACATCTATGGCTACACCTTC. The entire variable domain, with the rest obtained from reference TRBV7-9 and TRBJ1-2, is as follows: DTGVSQNPRHKITKRGQNVTFRCDPISEHNRLYWYRQTLGQGPEFLTYFQNEAQLEKSRLLSDRFSAERPKGSFSTLEIQRTEQGDSAMYLCASSSWDKNIYGYTFGSGTRLTVV.

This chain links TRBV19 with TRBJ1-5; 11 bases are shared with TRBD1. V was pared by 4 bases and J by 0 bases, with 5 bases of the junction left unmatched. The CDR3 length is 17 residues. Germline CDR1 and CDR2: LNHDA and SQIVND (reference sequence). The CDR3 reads CASSTRDRGSSNQPQHF. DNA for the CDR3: TGTGCCAGTAGTACCCGGGACAGGGGGTCTAGCAATCAGCCCCAGCATTTT. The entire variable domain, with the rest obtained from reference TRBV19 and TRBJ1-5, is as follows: DGGITQSPKYLFRKEGQNVTLSCEQNLNHDAMYWYRQDPGQGLRLIYYSQIVNDFQKGDIAEGYSVSREKKESFPLTVTSAQKNPTAFYLCASSTRDRGSSNQPQHFGDGTRLSIL.

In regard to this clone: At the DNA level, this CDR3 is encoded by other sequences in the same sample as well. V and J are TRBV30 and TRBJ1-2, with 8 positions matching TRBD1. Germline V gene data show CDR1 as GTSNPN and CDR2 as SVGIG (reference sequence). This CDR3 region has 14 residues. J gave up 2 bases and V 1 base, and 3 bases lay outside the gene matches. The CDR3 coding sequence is TGTGCCTGGAGTGCAGGGGGCGGGAACTATGGCTACACCTTC. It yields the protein CAWSAGGGNYGYTF.

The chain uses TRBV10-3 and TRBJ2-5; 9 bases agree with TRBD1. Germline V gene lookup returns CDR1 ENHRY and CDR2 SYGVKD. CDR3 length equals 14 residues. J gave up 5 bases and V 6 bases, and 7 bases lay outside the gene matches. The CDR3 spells CAIRPGQGVETQYF. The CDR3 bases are TGTGCCATCAGGCCGGGACAGGGAGTTGAGACCCAGTACTTC.

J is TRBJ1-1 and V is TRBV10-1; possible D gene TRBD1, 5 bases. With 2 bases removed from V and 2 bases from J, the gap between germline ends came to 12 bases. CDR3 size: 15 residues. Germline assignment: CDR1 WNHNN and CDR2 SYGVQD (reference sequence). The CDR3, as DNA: TGCGCCAGCAGTGAGCGTCAGGGAATAAACACTGAAGCTTTCTTT. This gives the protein CASSERQGINTEAFF.